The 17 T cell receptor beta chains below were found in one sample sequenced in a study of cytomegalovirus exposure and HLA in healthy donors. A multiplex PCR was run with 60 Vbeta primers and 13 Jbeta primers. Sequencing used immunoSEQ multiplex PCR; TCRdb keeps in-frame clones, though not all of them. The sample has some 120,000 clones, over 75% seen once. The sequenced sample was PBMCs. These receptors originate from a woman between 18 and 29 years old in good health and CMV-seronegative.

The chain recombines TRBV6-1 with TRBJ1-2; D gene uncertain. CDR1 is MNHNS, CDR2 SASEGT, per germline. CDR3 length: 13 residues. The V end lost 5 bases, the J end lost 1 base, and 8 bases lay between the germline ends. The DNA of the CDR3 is TGTGCCAGCAGTATTACAATTAACTATGGCTACACCTTC. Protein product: CASSITINYGYTF.

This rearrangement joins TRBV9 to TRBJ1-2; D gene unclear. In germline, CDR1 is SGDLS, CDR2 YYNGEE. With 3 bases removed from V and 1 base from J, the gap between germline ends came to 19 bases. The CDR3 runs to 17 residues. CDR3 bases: TGTGCCAGCAGCGCTAGCCAAGCGGTATTATATAACTATGGCTACACCTTC. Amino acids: CASSASQAVLYNYGYTF.

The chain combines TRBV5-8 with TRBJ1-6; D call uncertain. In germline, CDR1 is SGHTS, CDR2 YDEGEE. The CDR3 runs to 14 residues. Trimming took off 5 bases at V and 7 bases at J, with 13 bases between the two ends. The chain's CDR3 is CASRERVPNSPLHF. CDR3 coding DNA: TGTGCCAGCAGGGAGAGAGTACCAAATTCACCCCTCCACTTT.

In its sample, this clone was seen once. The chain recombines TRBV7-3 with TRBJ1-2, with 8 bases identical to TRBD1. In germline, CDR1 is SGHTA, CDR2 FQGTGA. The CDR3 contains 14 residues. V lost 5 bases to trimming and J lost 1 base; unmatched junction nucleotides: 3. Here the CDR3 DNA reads TGTGCCAGCAGCCCAGACAGGGGTAACTATGGCTACACCTTC. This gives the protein CASSPDRGNYGYTF.

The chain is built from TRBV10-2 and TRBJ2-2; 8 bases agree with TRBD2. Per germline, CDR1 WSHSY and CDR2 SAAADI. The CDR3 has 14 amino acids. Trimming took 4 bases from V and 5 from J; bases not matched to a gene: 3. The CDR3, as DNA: TGCGCCAGCAGTGGTTCTAGCGGGACCGGGGAGCTGTTTTTT. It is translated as CASSGSSGTGELFF.

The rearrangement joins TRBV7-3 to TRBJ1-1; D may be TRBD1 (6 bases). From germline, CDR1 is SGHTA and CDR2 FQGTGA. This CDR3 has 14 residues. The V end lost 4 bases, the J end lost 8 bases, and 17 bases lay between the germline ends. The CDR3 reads CASSSSPGVAEAFF. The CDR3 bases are TGTGCCAGCAGCTCCTCTCCAGGGGTAGCAGAAGCTTTCTTT. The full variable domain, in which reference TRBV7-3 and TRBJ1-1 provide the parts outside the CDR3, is GAGVSQTPSNKVTEKGKYVELRCDPISGHTALYWYRQSLGQGPEFLIYFQGTGAADDSGLPNDRFFAVRPEGSVSTLKIQRTERGDSAVYLCASSSSPGVAEAFFGQGTRLTVV.

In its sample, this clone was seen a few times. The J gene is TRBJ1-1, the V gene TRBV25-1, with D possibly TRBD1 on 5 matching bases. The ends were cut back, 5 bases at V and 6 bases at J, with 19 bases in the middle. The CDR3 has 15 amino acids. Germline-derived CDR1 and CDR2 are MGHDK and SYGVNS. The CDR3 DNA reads TGTGCCAGCAGTACGGCTGGGGCAGGCCAATCTGAAGCTTTCTTT. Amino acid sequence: CASSTAGAGQSEAFF.

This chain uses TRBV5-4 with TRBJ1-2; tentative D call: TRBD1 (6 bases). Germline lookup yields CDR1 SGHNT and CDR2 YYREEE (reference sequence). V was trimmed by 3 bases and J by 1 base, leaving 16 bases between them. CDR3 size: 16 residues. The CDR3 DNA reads TGTGCCAGCAGCTCCCACAACAGGGATAGTAACTATGGCTACACCTTC. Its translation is CASSSHNRDSNYGYTF. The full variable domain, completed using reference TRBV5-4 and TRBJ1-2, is ETGVTQSPTHLIKTRGQQVTLRCSSQSGHNTVSWYQQALGQGPQFIFQYYREEENGRGNFPPRFSGLQFPNYSSELNVNALELDDSALYLCASSSHNRDSNYGYTFGSGTRLTVV.

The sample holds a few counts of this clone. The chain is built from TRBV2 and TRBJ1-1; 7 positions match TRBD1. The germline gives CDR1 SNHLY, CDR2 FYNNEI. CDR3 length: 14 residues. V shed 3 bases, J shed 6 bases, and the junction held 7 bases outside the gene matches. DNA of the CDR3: TGTGCCAGCAGTGATAGGAGAGACAGGGCTGAAGCTTTCTTT. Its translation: CASSDRRDRAEAFF. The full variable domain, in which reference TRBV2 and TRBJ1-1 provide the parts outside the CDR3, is EPEVTQTPSHQVTQMGQEVILRCVPISNHLYFYWYRQILGQKVEFLVSFYNNEISEKSEIFDDQFSVERPDGSNFTLKIRSTKLEDSAMYFCASSDRRDRAEAFFGQGTRLTVV.

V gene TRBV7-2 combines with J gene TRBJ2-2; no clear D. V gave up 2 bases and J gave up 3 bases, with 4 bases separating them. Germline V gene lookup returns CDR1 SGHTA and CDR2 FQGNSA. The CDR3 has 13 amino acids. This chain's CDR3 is CASSLYYTGELFF. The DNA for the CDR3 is TGTGCCAGCAGCTTATATTACACCGGGGAGCTGTTTTTT. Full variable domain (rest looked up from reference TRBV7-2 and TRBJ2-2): GAGVSQSPSNKVTEKGKDVELRCDPISGHTALYWYRQSLGQGLEFLIYFQGNSAPDKSGLPSDRFSAERTGGSVSTLTIQRTQQEDSAVYLCASSLYYTGELFFGEGSRLTVL.

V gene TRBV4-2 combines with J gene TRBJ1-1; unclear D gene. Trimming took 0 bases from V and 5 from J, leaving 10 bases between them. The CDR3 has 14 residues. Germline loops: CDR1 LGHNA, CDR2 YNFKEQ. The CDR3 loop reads CASSQEAVGTEAFF. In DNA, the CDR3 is TGTGCCAGCAGCCAAGAGGCAGTTGGTACTGAAGCTTTCTTT.

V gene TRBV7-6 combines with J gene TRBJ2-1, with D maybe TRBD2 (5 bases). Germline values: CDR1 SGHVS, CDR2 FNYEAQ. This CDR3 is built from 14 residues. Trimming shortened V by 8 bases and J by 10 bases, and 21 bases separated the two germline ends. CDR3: CASGLRTVTREQFF. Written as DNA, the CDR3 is TGTGCCAGCGGCCTTAGGACGGTTACTAGAGAGCAGTTCTTC.

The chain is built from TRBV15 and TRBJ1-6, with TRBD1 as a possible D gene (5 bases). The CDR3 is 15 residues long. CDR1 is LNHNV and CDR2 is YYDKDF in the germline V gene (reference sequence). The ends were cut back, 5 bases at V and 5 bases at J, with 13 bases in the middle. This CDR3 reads CATSWLRENNSPLHF. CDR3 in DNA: TGTGCCACCAGCTGGCTCAGGGAAAATAATTCACCCCTCCACTTT.

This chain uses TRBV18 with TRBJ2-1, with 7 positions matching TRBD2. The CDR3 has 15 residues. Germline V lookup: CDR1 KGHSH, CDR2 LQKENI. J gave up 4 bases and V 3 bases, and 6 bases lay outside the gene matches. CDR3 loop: CASSPMTGGYNEQFF. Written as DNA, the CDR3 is TGTGCCAGCTCACCGATGACCGGGGGGTACAATGAGCAGTTCTTC.

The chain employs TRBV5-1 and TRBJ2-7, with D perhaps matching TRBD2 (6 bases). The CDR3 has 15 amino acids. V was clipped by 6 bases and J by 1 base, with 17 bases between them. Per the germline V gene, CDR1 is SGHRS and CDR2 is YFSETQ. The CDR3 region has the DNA TGCGCCAGCACCACTGGGGGGACGGGTTCCTACGAGCAGTACTTC. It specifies CASTTGGTGSYEQYF.

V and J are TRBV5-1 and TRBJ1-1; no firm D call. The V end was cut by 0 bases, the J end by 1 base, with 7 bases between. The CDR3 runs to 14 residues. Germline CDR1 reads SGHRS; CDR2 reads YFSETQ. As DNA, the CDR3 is TGCGCCAGCAGCTTGGACAGAGAGAACACTGAAGCTTTCTTT. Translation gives CASSLDRENTEAFF.

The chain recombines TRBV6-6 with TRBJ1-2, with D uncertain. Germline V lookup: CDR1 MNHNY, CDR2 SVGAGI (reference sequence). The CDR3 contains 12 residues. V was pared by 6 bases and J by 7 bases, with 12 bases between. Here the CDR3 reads CASRPGEGGYTF. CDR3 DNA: TGTGCCAGCAGACCCGGGGAGGGTGGCTACACCTTC.